Listed here is a single T cell receptor (beta chain). Its antigen is as yet unknown. Germline V CDR1 and CDR2: SGHNT, YENEEA. V lost 2 bases and J 4 bases, leaving 11 bases between the germline ends. CDR3 size: 15 residues. Only in-frame clones appear in the TCRdb table, and some are missing; sequencing was by immunoSEQ multiplex PCR. The data contain about 70,000 clones, over 80% of them singletons. The data are from a study of siplizumab effects on memory and regulatory T cells. Notes on the study in general: Naive T cells apparently outstripped memory cells in diversity and seemed major alloresponse contributors. Naive-or-memory phenotypes were unassignable for roughly 80-96% of proliferating CD4+ or CD8+ clones.

The clonotype comes from a human donor in good health. The chain combines TRBV11-3 with TRBJ2-2, with D hard to call. Input material: Tregs sorted from blood. DNA of the CDR3: TGTGCCAGCAGCTTAAGGCCCTCGGGCACCGGGGAGCTGTTTTTT. Protein: CASSLRPSGTGELFF.